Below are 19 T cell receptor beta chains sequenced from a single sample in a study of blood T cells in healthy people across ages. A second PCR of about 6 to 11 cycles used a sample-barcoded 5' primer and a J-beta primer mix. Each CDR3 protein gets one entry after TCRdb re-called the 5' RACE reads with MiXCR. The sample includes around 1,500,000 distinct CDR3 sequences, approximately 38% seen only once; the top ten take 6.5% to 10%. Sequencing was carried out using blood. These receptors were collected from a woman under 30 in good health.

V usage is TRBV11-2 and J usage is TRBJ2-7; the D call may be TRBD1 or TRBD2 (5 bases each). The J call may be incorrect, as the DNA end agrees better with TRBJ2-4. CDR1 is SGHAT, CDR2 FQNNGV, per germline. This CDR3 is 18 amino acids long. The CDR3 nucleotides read TGTGCCAGCAGCTCCCCGGGCCGAGGGACGTTAGTCAAAAACATTCAGTACTTC. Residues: CASSSPGRGTLVKNIQYF.

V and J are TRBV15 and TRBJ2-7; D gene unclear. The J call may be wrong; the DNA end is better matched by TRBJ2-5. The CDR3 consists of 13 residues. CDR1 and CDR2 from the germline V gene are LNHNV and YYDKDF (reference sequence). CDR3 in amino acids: CATSTAPTETQYF. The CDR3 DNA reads TGTGCCACCAGCACAGCCCCAACGGAGACCCAGTACTTC.

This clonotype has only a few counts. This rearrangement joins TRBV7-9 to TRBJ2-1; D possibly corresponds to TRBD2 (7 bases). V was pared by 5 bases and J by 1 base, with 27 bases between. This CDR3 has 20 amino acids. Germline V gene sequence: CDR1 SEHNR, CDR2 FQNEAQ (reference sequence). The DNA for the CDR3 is TGTGCCAGCAGCCCCCGGCGGTCAGGGGAGGGGATCGATTCCTACAATGAGCAGTTCTTC. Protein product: CASSPRRSGEGIDSYNEQFF.

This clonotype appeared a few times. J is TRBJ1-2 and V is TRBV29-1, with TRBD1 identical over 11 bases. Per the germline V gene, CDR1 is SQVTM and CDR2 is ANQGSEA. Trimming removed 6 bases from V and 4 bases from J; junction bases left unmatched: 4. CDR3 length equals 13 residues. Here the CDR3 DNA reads TGCAGCGTCGCCGGGACAGGGGGCTATGGCTACACCTTC. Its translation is CSVAGTGGYGYTF.

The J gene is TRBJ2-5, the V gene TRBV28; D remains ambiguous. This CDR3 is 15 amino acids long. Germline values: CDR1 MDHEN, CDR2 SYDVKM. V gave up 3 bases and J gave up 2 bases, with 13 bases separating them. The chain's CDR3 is CASSFYSRRQETQYF. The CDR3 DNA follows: TGTGCCAGCAGTTTTTATTCTCGCAGACAAGAGACCCAGTACTTC.

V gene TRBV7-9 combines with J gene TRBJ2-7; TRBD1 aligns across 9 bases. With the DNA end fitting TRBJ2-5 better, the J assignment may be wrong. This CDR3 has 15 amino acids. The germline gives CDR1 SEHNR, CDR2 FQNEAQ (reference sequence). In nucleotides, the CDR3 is TGTGCCAGCAGTCTTTGGGACAGGGAAGGAGAGACCCAGTACTTC. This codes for CASSLWDREGETQYF.

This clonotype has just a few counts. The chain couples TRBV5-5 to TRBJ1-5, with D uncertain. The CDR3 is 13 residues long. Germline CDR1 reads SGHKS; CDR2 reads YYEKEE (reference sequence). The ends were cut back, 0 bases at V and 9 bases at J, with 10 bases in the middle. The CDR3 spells CASSLADVRPQHF. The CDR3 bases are TGTGCCAGCAGCTTGGCCGACGTGAGGCCCCAGCATTTT. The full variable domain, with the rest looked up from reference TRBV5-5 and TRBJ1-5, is DAGVTQSPTHLIKTRGQQVTLRCSPISGHKSVSWYQQVLGQGPQFIFQYYEKEERGRGNFPDRFSARQFPNYSSELNVNALLLGDSALYLCASSLADVRPQHFGDGTRLSIL.

For the CDR3, the DNA is TGTGCCAGCAGCCAAGTTGGTAGACAGCAGTACTTC. Its protein is CASSQVGRQQYF. This sequence joins TRBV3-1 and TRBJ2-7; D unresolved. CDR1 and CDR2 (germline): LGHDT, YNNKEL (reference sequence). The CDR3 contains 12 residues. With 1 base removed from V and 8 bases from J, the gap between germline ends came to 9 bases.

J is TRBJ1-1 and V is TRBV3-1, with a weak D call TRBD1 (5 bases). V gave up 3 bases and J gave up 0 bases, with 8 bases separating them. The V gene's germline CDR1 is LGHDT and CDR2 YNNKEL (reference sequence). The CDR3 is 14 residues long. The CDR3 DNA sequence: TGTGCCAGCAGCCACAGGGATTTGAACACTGAAGCTTTCTTT. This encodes CASSHRDLNTEAFF.

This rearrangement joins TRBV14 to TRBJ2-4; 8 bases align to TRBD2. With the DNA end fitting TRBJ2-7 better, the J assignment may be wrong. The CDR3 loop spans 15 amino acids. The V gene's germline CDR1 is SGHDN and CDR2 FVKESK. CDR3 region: CASSQDPAGEGEQYF. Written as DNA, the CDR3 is TGTGCCAGCAGCCAAGACCCAGCGGGAGAAGGCGAGCAGTACTTC.

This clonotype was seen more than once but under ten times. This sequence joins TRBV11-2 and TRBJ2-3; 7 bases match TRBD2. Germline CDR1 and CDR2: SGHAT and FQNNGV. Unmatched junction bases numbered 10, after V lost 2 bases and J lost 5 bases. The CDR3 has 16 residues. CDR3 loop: CASSLMASGSEDTQYF. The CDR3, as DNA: TGTGCCAGCAGCTTAATGGCTAGCGGTTCGGAAGATACGCAGTATTTT.

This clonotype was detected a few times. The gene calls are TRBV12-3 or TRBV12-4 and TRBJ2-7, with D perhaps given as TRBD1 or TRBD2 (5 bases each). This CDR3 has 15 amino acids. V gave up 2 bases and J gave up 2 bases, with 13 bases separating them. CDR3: CASSLSGTVPYEQYF. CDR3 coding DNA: TGTGCCAGCAGTTTATCCGGGACGGTCCCCTACGAGCAGTACTTC.

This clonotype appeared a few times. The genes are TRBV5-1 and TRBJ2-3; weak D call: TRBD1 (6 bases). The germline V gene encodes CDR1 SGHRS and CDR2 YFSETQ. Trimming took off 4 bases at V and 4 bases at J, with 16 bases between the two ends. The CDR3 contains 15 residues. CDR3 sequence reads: CASSRDNRFPDTQYF. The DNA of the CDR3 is TGCGCCAGCAGCCGGGACAACAGGTTCCCAGATACGCAGTATTTT.

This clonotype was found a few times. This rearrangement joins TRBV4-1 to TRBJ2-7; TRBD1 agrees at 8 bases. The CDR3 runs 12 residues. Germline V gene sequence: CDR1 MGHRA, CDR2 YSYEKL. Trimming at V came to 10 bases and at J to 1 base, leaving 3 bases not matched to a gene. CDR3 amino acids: CATTGGSYEQYF. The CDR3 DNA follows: TGCGCCACAACAGGGGGGTCCTACGAGCAGTACTTC.

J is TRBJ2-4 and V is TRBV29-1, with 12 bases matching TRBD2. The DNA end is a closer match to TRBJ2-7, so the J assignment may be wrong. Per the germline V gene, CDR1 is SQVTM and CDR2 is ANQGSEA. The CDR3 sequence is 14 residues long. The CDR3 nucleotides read TGCAGCGTTGAAGGCCTAGCGGGAGGGTTCGAGCAGTACTTC. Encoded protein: CSVEGLAGGFEQYF.

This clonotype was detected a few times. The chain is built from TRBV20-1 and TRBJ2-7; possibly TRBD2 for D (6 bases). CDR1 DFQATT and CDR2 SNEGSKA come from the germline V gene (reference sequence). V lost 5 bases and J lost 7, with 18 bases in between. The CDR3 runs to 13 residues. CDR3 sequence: CSAPALANEEQYF. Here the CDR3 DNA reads TGCAGTGCTCCCGCGCTAGCGAATGAGGAGCAGTACTTC.

The CDR3 reads CSAPGSGGLAKNIQYF. The CDR3 DNA reads as TGCAGTGCCCCAGGTTCTGGGGGCTTAGCCAAAAACATTCAGTACTTC. J is TRBJ2-4 and V is TRBV20-1, with a tentative D call TRBD1 (6 bases). The CDR3 runs to 16 residues. Between the trimmed V and J ends, which lost 6 bases and 0 bases, there was a span of 18 bases. CDR1 is DFQATT, CDR2 SNEGSKA, per germline (reference sequence).

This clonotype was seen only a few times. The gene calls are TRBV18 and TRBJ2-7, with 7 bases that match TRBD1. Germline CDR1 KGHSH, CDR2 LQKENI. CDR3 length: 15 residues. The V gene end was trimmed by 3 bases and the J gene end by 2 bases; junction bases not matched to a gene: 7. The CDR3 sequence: CASSPGDRETYEQYF. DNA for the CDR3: TGTGCCAGCTCACCCGGAGACAGGGAGACCTACGAGCAGTACTTC.

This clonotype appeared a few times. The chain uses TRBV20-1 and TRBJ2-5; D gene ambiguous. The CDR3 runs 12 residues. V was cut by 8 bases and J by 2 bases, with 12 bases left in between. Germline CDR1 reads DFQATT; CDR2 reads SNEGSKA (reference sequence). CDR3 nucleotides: TGCAGTTCGTCTAAACTTCAAGAGACCCAGTACTTC. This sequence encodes CSSSKLQETQYF.